The subject of this entry is one T cell receptor beta chain. V was pared by 2 bases and J by 2 bases, with 23 bases between. This CDR3 comprises 19 residues. The V gene's germline CDR1 is SGHTA and CDR2 FQGNSA. The sample originates from a study of blood T cell repertoires in COVID-19. Overall study context: The United States, Italy and Spain supplied acute and convalescent COVID-19 samples. T cells, B-cell-depleted T cells, or PBMCs supplied cDNA or gDNA.

Study processing details: Estimation of nucleated cell counts was performed using reference gene primer amplification. The method was immunoSEQ multiplex PCR; TCRdb's version includes in-frame clones alone and lacks a portion of them. V, J and clone size derive from that table, while D and trimming were established from the DNA sequence. Of approximately 210,000 clones in the sample, 88% were seen once. The rearrangement joins TRBV7-2 to TRBJ2-3, with a tentative D call TRBD2 (7 bases). The source of this sequence is a human donor in a cohort sampled during active COVID-19. Sample: peripheral blood. The CDR3 reads CASSLSLAFRGALTDTQYF. In DNA form, the CDR3 reads TGTGCCAGCAGCTTATCCCTAGCTTTTCGGGGGGCCCTCACAGATACGCAGTATTTT.